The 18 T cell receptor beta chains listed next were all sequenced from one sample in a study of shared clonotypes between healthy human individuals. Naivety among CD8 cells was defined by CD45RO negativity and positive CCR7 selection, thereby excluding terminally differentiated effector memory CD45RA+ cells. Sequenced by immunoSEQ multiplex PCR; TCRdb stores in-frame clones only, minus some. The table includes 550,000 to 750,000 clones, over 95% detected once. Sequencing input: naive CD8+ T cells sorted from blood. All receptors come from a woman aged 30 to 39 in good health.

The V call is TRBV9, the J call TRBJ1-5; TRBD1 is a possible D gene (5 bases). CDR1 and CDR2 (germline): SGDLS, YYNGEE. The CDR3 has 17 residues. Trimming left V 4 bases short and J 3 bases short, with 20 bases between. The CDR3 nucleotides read TGTGCCAGCAGCCCCGGGGAGGGGTTTCAAGTCAATCAGCCCCAGCATTTT. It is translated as CASSPGEGFQVNQPQHF.

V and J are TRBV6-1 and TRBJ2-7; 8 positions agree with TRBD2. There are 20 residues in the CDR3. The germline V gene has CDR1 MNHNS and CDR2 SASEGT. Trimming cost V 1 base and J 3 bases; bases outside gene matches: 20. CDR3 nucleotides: TGTGCCAGCAGTGAAGACGAGCGTCTCTCGGGAGGGTTGATGGTCTACGAGCAGTACTTC. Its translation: CASSEDERLSGGLMVYEQYF.

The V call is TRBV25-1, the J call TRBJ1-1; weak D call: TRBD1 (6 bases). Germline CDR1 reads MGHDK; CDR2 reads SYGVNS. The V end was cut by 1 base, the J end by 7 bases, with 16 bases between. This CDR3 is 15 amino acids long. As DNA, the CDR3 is TGTGCCAGCAGTGAATGGGGGGGGACATCGGGTGAAGCTTTCTTT. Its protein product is CASSEWGGTSGEAFF.

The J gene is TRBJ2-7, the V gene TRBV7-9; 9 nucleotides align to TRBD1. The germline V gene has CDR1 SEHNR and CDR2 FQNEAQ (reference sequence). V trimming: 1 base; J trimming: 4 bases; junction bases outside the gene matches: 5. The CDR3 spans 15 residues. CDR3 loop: CASSLGTGVLYEQYF. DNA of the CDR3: TGTGCCAGCAGCTTAGGGACAGGGGTCCTATACGAGCAGTACTTC.

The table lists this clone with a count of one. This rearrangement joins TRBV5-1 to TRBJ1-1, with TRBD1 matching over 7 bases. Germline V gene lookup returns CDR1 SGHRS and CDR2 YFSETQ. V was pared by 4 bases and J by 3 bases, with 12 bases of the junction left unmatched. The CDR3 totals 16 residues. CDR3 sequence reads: CASSTFPGQTDTEAFF. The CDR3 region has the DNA TGCGCCAGCAGCACCTTCCCGGGACAGACGGACACTGAAGCTTTCTTT.

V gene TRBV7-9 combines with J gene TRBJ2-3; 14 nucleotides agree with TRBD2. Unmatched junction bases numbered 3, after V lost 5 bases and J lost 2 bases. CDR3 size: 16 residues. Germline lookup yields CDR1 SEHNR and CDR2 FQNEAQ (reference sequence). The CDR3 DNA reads TGTGCCAGCAGCATGACTAGCGGGAGGGCCACAGATACGCAGTATTTT. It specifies CASSMTSGRATDTQYF.

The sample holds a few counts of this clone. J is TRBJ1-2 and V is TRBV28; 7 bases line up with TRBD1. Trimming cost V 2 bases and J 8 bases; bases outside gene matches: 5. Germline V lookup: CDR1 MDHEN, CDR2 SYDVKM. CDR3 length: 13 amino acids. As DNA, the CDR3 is TGTGCCAGCAGTTTAACTACAGGGGAAGGCTACACCTTC. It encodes CASSLTTGEGYTF.

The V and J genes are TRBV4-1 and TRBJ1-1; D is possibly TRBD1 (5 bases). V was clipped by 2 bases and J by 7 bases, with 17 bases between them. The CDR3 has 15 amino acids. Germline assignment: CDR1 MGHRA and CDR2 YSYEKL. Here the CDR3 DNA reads TGCGCCAGCAGCCAATTCGGAGGGGAGAAGAGTGAAGCTTTCTTT. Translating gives CASSQFGGEKSEAFF.

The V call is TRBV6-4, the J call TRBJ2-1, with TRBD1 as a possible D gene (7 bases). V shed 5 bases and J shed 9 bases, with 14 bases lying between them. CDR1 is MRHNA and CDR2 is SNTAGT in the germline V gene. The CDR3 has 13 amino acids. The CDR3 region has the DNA TGTGCCAGCAGTACGTCCCAGGGGGGTGAGCAGTTCTTC. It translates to CASSTSQGGEQFF.

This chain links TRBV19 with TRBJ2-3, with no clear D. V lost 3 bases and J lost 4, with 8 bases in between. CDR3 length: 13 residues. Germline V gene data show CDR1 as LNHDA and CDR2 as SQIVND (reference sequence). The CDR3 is CASSIVHSDTQYF. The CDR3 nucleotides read TGTGCCAGTAGTATTGTCCATTCAGATACGCAGTATTTT.

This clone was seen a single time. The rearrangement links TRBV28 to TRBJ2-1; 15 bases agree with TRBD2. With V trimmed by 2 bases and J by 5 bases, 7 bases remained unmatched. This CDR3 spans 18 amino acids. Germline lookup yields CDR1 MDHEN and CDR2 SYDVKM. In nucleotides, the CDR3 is TGTGCCAGCAGTTTAGAGGGACTAGCGGGAGGATTTAACAATGAGCAGTTCTTC. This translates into CASSLEGLAGGFNNEQFF.

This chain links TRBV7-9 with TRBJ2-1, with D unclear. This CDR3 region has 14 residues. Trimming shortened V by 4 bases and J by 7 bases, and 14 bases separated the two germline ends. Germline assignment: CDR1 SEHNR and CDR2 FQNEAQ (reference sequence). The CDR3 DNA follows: TGTGCCAGCAGCTCCTGGGCAGAAGGGAATGAGCAGTTCTTC. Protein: CASSSWAEGNEQFF.

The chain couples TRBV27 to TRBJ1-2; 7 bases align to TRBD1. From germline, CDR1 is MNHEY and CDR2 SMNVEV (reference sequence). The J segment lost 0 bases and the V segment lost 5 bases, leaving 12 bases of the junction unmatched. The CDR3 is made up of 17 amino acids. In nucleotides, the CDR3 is TGTGCCAGCAGTCCGACAGGGTCTAGCTACGCTAACTATGGCTACACCTTC. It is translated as CASSPTGSSYANYGYTF.

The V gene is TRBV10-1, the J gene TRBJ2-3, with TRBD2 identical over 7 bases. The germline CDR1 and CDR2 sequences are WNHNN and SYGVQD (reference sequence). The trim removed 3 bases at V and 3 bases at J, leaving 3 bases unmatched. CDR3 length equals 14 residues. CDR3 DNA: TGCGCCAGCAGTGAAGGGCGGGAGACAGATACGCAGTATTTT. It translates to CASSEGRETDTQYF.

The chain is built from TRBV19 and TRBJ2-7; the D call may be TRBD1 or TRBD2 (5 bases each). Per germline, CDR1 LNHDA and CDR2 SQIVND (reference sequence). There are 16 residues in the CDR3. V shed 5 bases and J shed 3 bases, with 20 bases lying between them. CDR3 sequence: CASSAAVRGPFYEQYF. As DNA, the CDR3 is TGTGCCAGTAGTGCCGCAGTACGGGGACCCTTCTACGAGCAGTACTTC.

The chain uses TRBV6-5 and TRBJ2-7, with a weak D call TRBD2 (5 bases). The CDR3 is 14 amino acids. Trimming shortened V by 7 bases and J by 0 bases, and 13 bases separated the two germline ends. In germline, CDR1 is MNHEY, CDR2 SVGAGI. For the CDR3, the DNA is TGTGCCAGCACCAATACCGGGGACTCCTACGAGCAGTACTTC. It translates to CASTNTGDSYEQYF.

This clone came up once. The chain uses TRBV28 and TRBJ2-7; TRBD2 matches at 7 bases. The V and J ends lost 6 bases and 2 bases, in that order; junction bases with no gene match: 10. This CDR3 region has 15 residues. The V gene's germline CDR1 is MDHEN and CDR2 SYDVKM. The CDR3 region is CASRPLGTIAYEQYF. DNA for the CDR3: TGTGCCAGCAGACCTCTCGGGACTATAGCCTACGAGCAGTACTTC.

The CDR3, as DNA: TGTGCCAGCAGCTTATTACGGGATAACTCTGGAAACACCATATATTTT. Its translation: CASSLLRDNSGNTIYF. The genes are TRBV11-2 and TRBJ1-3; D remains unclear. The CDR3 spans 16 residues. Germline values: CDR1 SGHAT, CDR2 FQNNGV. V dropped 2 bases and J dropped 0 bases, with 11 bases sitting between them. Based on the CDR3 plus reference TRBV11-2 and TRBJ1-3, the full variable domain is EAGVAQSPRYKIIEKRQSVAFWCNPISGHATLYWYQQILGQGPKLLIQFQNNGVVDDSQLPKDRFSAERLKGVDSTLKIQPAKLEDSAVYLCASSLLRDNSGNTIYFGEGSWLTVV.